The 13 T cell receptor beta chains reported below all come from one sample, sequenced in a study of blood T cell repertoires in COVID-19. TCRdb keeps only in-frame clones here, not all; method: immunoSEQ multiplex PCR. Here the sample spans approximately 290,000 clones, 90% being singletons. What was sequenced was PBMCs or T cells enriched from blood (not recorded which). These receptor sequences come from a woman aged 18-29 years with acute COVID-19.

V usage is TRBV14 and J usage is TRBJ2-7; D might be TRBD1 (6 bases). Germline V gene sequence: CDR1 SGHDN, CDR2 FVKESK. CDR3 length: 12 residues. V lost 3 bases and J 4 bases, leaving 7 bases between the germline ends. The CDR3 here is CASSHRGYEQYF. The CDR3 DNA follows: TGTGCCAGCAGCCACAGGGGTTACGAGCAGTACTTC.

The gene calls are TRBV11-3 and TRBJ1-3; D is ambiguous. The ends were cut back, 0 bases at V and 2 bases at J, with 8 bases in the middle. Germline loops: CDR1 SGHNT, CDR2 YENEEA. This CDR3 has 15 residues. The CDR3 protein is CASSLDATPGNTIYF. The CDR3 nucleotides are TGTGCCAGCAGCTTAGATGCGACACCTGGAAACACCATATATTTT.

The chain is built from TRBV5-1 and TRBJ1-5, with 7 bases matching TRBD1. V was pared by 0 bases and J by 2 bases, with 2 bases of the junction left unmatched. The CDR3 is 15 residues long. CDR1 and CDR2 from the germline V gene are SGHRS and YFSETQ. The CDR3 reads CASSLGDRGNQPQHF. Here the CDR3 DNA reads TGCGCCAGCAGCTTGGGTGACAGGGGCAATCAGCCCCAGCATTTT.

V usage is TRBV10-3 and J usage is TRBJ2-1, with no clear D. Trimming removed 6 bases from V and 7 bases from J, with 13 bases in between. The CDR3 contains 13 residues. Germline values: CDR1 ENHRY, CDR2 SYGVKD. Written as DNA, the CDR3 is TGTGCCATCAGCGCACCTCTAGTGAATGAGCAGTTCTTC. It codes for CAISAPLVNEQFF.

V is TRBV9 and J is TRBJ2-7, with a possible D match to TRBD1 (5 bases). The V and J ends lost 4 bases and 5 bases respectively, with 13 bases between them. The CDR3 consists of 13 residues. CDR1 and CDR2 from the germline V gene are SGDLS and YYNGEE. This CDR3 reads CASSMGPIDEQYF. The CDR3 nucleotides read TGTGCCAGCAGCATGGGGCCCATCGACGAGCAGTACTTC.

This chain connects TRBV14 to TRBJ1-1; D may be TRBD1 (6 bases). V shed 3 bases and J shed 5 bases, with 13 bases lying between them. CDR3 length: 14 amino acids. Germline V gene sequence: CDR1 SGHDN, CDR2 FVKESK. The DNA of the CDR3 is TGTGCCAGCAGCCACAACAGGGCTGGGACTGAAGCTTTCTTT. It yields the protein CASSHNRAGTEAFF.

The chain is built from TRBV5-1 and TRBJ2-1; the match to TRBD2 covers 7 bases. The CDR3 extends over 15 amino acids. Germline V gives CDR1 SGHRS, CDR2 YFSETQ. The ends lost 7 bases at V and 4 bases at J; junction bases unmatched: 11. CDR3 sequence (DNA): TGCGCCAGCGGCGGGCCGGGACTATCTTACAATGAGCAGTTCTTC. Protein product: CASGGPGLSYNEQFF.

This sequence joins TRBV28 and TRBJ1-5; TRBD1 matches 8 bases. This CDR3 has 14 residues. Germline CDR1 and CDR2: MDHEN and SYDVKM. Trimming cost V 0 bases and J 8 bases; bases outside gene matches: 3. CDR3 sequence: CASSLWTGEKPQHF. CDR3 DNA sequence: TGTGCCAGCAGTTTATGGACAGGGGAGAAGCCCCAGCATTTT. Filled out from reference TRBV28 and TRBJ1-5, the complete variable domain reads DVKVTQSSRYLVKRTGEKVFLECVQDMDHENMFWYRQDPGLGLRLIYFSYDVKMKEKGDIPEGYSVSREKKERFSLILESASTNQTSMYLCASSLWTGEKPQHFGDGTRLSIL.

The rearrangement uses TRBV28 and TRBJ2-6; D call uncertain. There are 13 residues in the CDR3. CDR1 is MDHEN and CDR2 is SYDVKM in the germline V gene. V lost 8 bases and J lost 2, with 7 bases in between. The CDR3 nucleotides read TGTGCCAGCCAATTCCCTGGGGCCAACGTCCTGACTTTC. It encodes CASQFPGANVLTF.

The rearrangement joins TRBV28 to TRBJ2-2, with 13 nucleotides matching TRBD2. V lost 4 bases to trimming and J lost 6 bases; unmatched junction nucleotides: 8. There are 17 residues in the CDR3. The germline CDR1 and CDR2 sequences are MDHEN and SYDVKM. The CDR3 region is CASSSGLAGVGAGELFF. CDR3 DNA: TGTGCCAGCAGTTCAGGACTAGCGGGAGTAGGGGCCGGGGAGCTGTTTTTT.

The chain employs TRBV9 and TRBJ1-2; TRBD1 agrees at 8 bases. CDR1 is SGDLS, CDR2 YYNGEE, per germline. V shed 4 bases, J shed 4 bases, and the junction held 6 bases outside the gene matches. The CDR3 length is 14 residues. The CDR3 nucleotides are TGTGCCAGCAGCCCCCAACAGGGGGGCTATGGCTACACCTTC. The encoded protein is CASSPQQGGYGYTF.

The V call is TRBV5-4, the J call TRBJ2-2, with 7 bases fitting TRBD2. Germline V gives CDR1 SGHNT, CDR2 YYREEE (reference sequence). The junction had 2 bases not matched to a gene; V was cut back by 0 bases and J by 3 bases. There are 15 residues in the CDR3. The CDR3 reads CASSLDGGYTGELFF. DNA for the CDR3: TGTGCCAGCAGCTTGGACGGGGGGTACACCGGGGAGCTGTTTTTT. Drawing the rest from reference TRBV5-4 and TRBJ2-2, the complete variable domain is ETGVTQSPTHLIKTRGQQVTLRCSSQSGHNTVSWYQQALGQGPQFIFQYYREEENGRGNFPPRFSGLQFPNYSSELNVNALELDDSALYLCASSLDGGYTGELFFGEGSRLTVL.

This chain's CDR3 is CASTGDKGYTF. The CDR3 DNA reads TGTGCATCGACAGGGGATAAGGGCTACACCTTC. The chain has TRBV30 and TRBJ1-2; TRBD1 matches 8 bases. The CDR3 contains 11 residues. Germline V CDR1 and CDR2: GTSNPN, SVGIG (reference sequence).